The following is a T cell receptor beta chain sequence with its context. Its antigen remains unidentified. No quality values exist for individual bases; no much larger clone is one base distant. This entry comes from a study of blood T cell repertoires in COVID-19 (dated by TCRdb to about 2020). Context from the whole study: Collaborator samples came from the United States, Italy and Spain and covered acute and convalescent phases of COVID-19. The material from the prospective study consisted of cDNA or gDNA derived from T cells, B-cell-depleted T cells, or PBMCs. The dataset comprised deeply sampled blood TCRbeta repertoires from subjects exposed to, actively infected with, or recovered from COVID-19. The repertoires were released in a freely available public database intended as a resource for research on the immune response to SARS-CoV-2. The samples were drawn from the first 160 participants of the ongoing ImmuneRACE study and from over a thousand subjects provided by 6 global collaborators. A de-identified subject ID, COVID-19 status, age in years and sex were almost always included in the sample metadata. Where available, HLA class I and class II types were obtained from metadata supplied by the sample provider rather than from assay-based typing. General conclusions and limits of the study: The amount of clinical and demographic metadata varied by source and participant and was provided uncurated.

The immunoSEQ Assay, a bias-controlled multiplex PCR, was used to amplify TCRbeta CDR3 regions from genomic DNA. In the authors' own workflow: The number of nucleated cells in each sample was estimated from the amplification of reference gene primers within the assay. To quantify the absolute abundance of each unique TCRbeta CDR3 rearrangement, sequence reads were collapsed and filtered. For each sample, productive Simpson clonality was calculated as the square root of Simpson's diversity index over productive rearrangements. TCRdb provides this immuneACCESS table in a form limited to in-frame rearrangements. Some clones are lacking; in checked studies, under half of them reflect an unresolved V gene, and why the rest are absent is not known. For V, J and clone size, that table is used; D and trimming come from the DNA. The sample yields about 220,000 clones; around 91% were counted once. Approximately 3.4% of the sample goes to the ten largest clones.

The germline V gene encodes CDR1 SGHAT and CDR2 FQNNGV. V lost 5 bases and J lost 3 bases; the stretch between them is 7 bases long. Including cysteine and phenylalanine, the CDR3 has 12 amino acids. This entry keeps only the CDR3 DNA: 36 bases, framed from base 1. Enrolling through a virtual design, the prospective study's participants ranged in age from roughly 18 to 95 years and lived across roughly 24 United States geographic areas. In the prospective study, cohorts were assigned on the basis of participant-reported clinical history obtained from a screening survey and a study questionnaire. In the prospective study, whole blood, serum and a nasopharyngeal or oropharyngeal swab were collected from each participant by mobile phlebotomists. Prospective study participants could optionally give additional blood draws and questionnaires over an approximately two-month period. Before DNA extraction, blood samples from the prospective study were shipped at room temperature or frozen.

The sequenced sample was PBMCs or T cells enriched from blood (not recorded which). Recombination linked TRBV11-2 to TRBJ1-1; the D gene cannot be resolved reliably. This clonotype originated in a woman younger than 30 in a cohort exposed to, infected with or recovered from COVID-19 (not recorded which). Read as DNA, the sequence is TGTGCCAGCAGCGCAGAATACACTGAAGCTTTCTTT. Its translation is CASSAEYTEAFF. Full variable domain (CDR3 extended with the reference TRBV11-2 and TRBJ1-1 proteins): EAGVAQSPRYKIIEKRQSVAFWCNPISGHATLYWYQQILGQGPKLLIQFQNNGVVDDSQLPKDRFSAERLKGVDSTLKIQPAKLEDSAVYLCASSAEYTEAFFGQGTRLTVV.